This TCR beta chain emerged from a study of T cells and Merkel cell carcinoma outcomes. Regarding the study as a whole: Merkel cell carcinoma outcomes were reportedly predicted by repertoire and T-cell density.

Regarding this clone: Its antigen is currently unknown.

Assay used: immunoSEQ multiplex PCR; TCRdb lists only in-frame clones, some missing. Of more than 7,500 clones in the sample, around 84% were seen once. This sequence originates from a human donor with Merkel cell carcinoma. Sequencing was done on a sample of tumor tissue from Merkel cell carcinoma.

This CDR3 reads CASSYSSLAGAYEQYF. CDR3 DNA: TGTGCCAGCAGTTACTCATCGCTAGCGGGGGCTTACGAGCAGTACTTC. This sequence joins TRBV6-5 and TRBJ2-7; 10 bases line up with TRBD2. The CDR3 sequence is 16 residues long. The V and J ends lost 0 bases and 4 bases, in that order; junction bases with no gene match: 6. Germline V gene data show CDR1 as MNHEY and CDR2 as SVGAGI.